This T cell receptor (delta chain) was identified in a study of gamma-delta T cells after stem cell transplantation (TCRdb year 2016). The CDR3 contains 20 residues, cysteine and phenylalanine counted. Just CDR3 DNA is preserved here, 60 bases in frame from base 1. Germline trimming: 1 base from V, 0 bases from J; junction bases outside gene matches: 11. The germline V gene gives CDR1 as GEAIGNYY and CDR2 as EKD. With respect to this clone: Its antigen is still unknown. No much larger clone exists at a distance of one base, and base qualities are not known.

Receptor amplification or capture employed RT-PCR. Sequencing instrument: Illumina MiSeq. TCRdb processed the public reads again with the CATT caller, after which rows with matching DNA were combined. In all, the sample holds approximately 3,200 delta-chain clones, and 5% of those were seen once. The top ten hold 35% of the sample. The chain joins TRDV2 to TRDJ3, and TRDD3 aligns with 7 junction nucleotides. Sequencing was carried out using gamma-delta T cells. This clonotype originated in a human donor. It is not recorded whose cells these are; they may come from a transplant donor. The sequenced DNA is TGTGCCTGTGACACAATGGCTGGGGGCTATAGCTCCTGGGACACCCGACAGATGTTTTTC. Translated, it reads CACDTMAGGYSSWDTRQMFF.